The 20 T cell receptor beta chains presented below share a single source sample, sequenced in a study of Graves' ophthalmopathy and Graves' hyperthyroidism (dated by TCRdb to 2016 to 2019). The reads were generated on an Illumina HiSeq 2000. For repertoire sequencing, the TCR beta CDR3 regions were amplified from RNA transcripts. A first-round RT-PCR used HTBI primers with the Qiagen OneStep RT-PCR kit, followed by a second-round multiplex PCR, size selection and purification. The public reads were reanalyzed by TCRdb: fastp trimming at Q25, MiXCR alignment, in-frame beta chains only. Each entry merges the rows of one CDR3 protein and shows their most common DNA and genes. This sample gives hundreds of thousands of distinct CDR3 sequences in total; roughly 21% of them show up just once. The ten largest account for more than 2.5% of the sample. The sample consisted of peripheral blood. All receptors derive from a woman aged 18-29 years with stable Graves' hyperthyroidism. Donor details come from another sample of the same person, matched by shared clones.

This clonotype occurred many times. The chain links TRBV2 to TRBJ2-2, with D possibly being TRBD1 (6 bases). CDR1 is SNHLY and CDR2 is FYNNEI in the germline V gene. There are 13 residues in the CDR3. Deletions cut 6 bases from V and 3 bases from J, with 8 bases between. The CDR3 region is CASRNRDTGELFF. CDR3 nucleotides: TGTGCCAGCAGAAACAGGGACACCGGGGAGCTGTTTTTT.

The V and J genes are TRBV7-2 and TRBJ2-2, with D possibly being TRBD1 (6 bases). Trimming removed 4 bases from V and 1 base from J, with 10 bases in between. CDR1 is SGHTA and CDR2 is FQGNSA in the germline V gene. The CDR3 runs to 15 residues. The CDR3 DNA reads TGTGCCAGCAGCTCAGGGGCTTGGAACACCGGGGAGCTGTTTTTT. This translates into CASSSGAWNTGELFF.

The rearrangement links TRBV28 to TRBJ2-5; 7 nucleotides match TRBD1. The CDR3 spans 16 residues. Germline loops: CDR1 MDHEN, CDR2 SYDVKM. V gave up 5 bases and J gave up 5 bases; unmatched junction bases: 14. CDR3 sequence: CASSTEGTVRVETQYF. The CDR3 DNA reads as TGTGCCAGCAGTACCGAAGGGACAGTCAGGGTGGAGACCCAGTACTTC.

The CDR3 DNA is TGTGCCAGCAGAAGGACTAGCGGGAGATCAAACACCGGGGAGCTGTTTTTT. It yields the protein CASRRTSGRSNTGELFF. The V and J genes are TRBV6-2 or TRBV6-3 and TRBJ2-2; TRBD2 agrees at 13 bases. Looked up from germline, CDR1 is MNHEY and CDR2 is SVGEGT. V gave up 6 bases and J gave up 2 bases; unmatched junction bases: 6. The CDR3 loop spans 17 amino acids.

This clonotype turned up a few times. The rearrangement uses TRBV4-2 and TRBJ1-5, with TRBD1 as a possible D gene (5 bases). V lost 0 bases to trimming and J lost 4 bases, with 10 bases between them. The germline V gene encodes CDR1 LGHNA and CDR2 YNFKEQ. The CDR3 runs 15 residues. CDR3 bases: TGTGCCAGCAGCCAAGATTCAGGGCTTAATCAGCCCCAGCATTTT. Translated: CASSQDSGLNQPQHF.

This rearrangement joins TRBV27 to TRBJ1-2; TRBD1 matches 7 bases. V lost 5 bases to trimming and J lost 0 bases; unmatched junction nucleotides: 6. The length of the CDR3 is 15 residues. CDR1 and CDR2 (germline): MNHEY, SMNVEV (reference sequence). The CDR3 DNA reads TGTGCCAGCAGTACCCGACAGGGAGCTAACTATGGCTACACCTTC. Its protein product is CASSTRQGANYGYTF.

On this clonotype: The CDR3 does not close with the conserved phenylalanine or tryptophan, likely indicating a read error. The J gene is TRBJ2-5, the V gene TRBV11-2; the D is unclear. Germline V lookup: CDR1 SGHAT, CDR2 FQNNGV. Trimming removed 5 bases from V and 4 bases from J, with 17 bases in between. CDR3 size: 15 residues. CDR3 residues: CASSLAMRRSETQYY. Written as DNA, the CDR3 is TGTGCCAGCAGCCTTGCTATGAGGAGATCAGAGACCCAGTACTAC.

This clonotype was seen ten or more times. The rearrangement joins TRBV6-2 or TRBV6-3 to TRBJ1-1; 8 bases are a match to TRBD1. V dropped 10 bases and J dropped 3; count of bases not matched to a gene: 10. The CDR3 consists of 14 residues. Looked up from germline, CDR1 is MNHEY and CDR2 is SVGEGT. The DNA of the CDR3 is TGTGCCACCTCAACGACAGGGGTGGACACTGAAGCTTTCTTT. Translated, it gives CATSTTGVDTEAFF.

This clonotype was counted many times. V gene TRBV20-1 combines with J gene TRBJ2-7; the match to TRBD2 covers 14 bases. Germline V gene sequence: CDR1 DFQATT, CDR2 SNEGSKA (reference sequence). This CDR3 region has 15 residues. J was trimmed by 3 bases and V by 4 bases; bases with no gene match: 5. CDR3 residues: CSATPGTSGGYEQYF. The CDR3, as DNA: TGCAGTGCTACTCCCGGGACTAGCGGGGGCTACGAGCAGTACTTC.

This clonotype was detected ten times or more. This chain uses TRBV7-9 with TRBJ2-7; D possibly uses TRBD1 or TRBD2 (5 bases each). Trimming removed 8 bases at V and 1 base at J, with 15 bases between. Germline loops: CDR1 SEHNR, CDR2 FQNEAQ (reference sequence). This CDR3 comprises 14 residues. The CDR3 loop reads CASQDLGVSYEQYF. In nucleotides, the CDR3 is TGTGCCAGCCAGGACTTGGGGGTTTCCTACGAGCAGTACTTC.

This clonotype was seen a handful of times. CDR3 amino acids: CASSLDGGAYYEQYF. The DNA of the CDR3 is TGCGCCAGCAGCTTGGATGGCGGGGCCTACTACGAGCAGTACTTC. V is TRBV5-1 and J is TRBJ2-7; tentatively, D is TRBD2 (6 bases). CDR1 and CDR2 (germline): SGHRS, YFSETQ. V was pared by 0 bases and J by 3 bases, with 13 bases between. The CDR3 length is 15 residues.

The chain is built from TRBV12-3 or TRBV12-4 and TRBJ2-7; TRBD1 agrees at 10 bases. V shed 4 bases, J shed 8 bases, and the junction held 11 bases outside the gene matches. This CDR3 is 15 amino acids long. The CDR3 protein is CASSSTGTGEGKQYF. The CDR3 region has the DNA TGTGCCAGCAGTTCGACCGGGACAGGGGAGGGGAAGCAGTACTTC.

This clonotype occurred many times. The rearrangement links TRBV7-2 to TRBJ2-7; the match to TRBD2 covers 14 bases. V dropped 3 bases and J dropped 5; count of bases not matched to a gene: 6. In germline, CDR1 is SGHTA, CDR2 FQGNSA. The CDR3 length is 16 residues. CDR3 sequence (DNA): TGTGCCAGCAGCTTGGGACTAGCGGGAGTTCGCGACGAGCAGTACTTC. Translated: CASSLGLAGVRDEQYF.

This clonotype was seen at least ten times. The V gene is TRBV10-3, the J gene TRBJ2-5; a possible D gene is TRBD2 (5 bases). Trimming removed 3 bases at V and 5 bases at J, with 13 bases between. CDR3 length: 14 amino acids. Per germline, CDR1 ENHRY and CDR2 SYGVKD. The CDR3 reads CAISDPQTGETQYF. The CDR3 nucleotides are TGTGCCATCAGTGATCCGCAAACGGGGGAGACCCAGTACTTC.

This clonotype was counted at least ten times. This chain joins TRBV28 and TRBJ2-7, with 7 bases identical to TRBD1. Germline CDR1 is MDHEN and CDR2 is SYDVKM. The CDR3 is 15 residues long. Trimming took 2 bases from V and 7 from J; bases not matched to a gene: 11. The CDR3 coding sequence is TGTGCCAGCAGTTTAGGGGACAGCAAACTAGGGGAGCAGTACTTC. It is translated as CASSLGDSKLGEQYF.

This clonotype was picked up many times. This chain uses TRBV20-1 with TRBJ2-7, with 16 bases fitting TRBD2. J lost 4 bases, V lost 5 bases, and 8 bases had no gene match. The CDR3 is 16 residues long. Germline V CDR1 and CDR2: DFQATT, SNEGSKA (reference sequence). Written as DNA, the CDR3 is TGCAGTGCTTCGGGACTAGCGGGAGGGCGATCATACGAGCAGTACTTC. It encodes CSASGLAGGRSYEQYF.

At least ten counts were recorded for this clonotype. This chain links TRBV29-1 with TRBJ2-7; TRBD1 matches 10 bases. In germline, CDR1 is SQVTM, CDR2 ANQGSEA. The CDR3 is made up of 14 amino acids. The V and J ends lost 3 bases and 3 bases, in that order; junction bases with no gene match: 5. The CDR3 loop reads CSVEIRDRGYEQYF. The CDR3 nucleotides read TGCAGCGTTGAGATCCGGGACAGGGGCTACGAGCAGTACTTC.

As concerns this clonotype: A read error may produce the germline difference seen at one junction end. The rearrangement links TRBV6-1 to TRBJ1-1; maybe TRBD1 (6 bases). The germline V gene encodes CDR1 MNHNS and CDR2 SASEGT. There are 13 residues in the CDR3. CDR3 coding DNA: TGTGCCAGCATGGAAGACAGGTCCACTGATGCTTTCTTT. Translation gives CASMEDRSTDAFF.

This chain connects TRBV12-5 to TRBJ1-1, with TRBD1 as a possible D gene (5 bases). V was cut by 8 bases and J by 3 bases, with 10 bases left in between. There are 12 residues in the CDR3. Germline values: CDR1 LGHNT, CDR2 FRNRAP. The CDR3, as DNA: TGTGCTAGTAAAGGGGCGGACACTGAAGCTTTCTTT. Protein product: CASKGADTEAFF.

Notes on this clonotype: A much larger clone lies a single base off, so this may be a read error. The chain carries TRBV6-1 and TRBJ1-2, with D unresolved. V lost 7 bases to trimming and J lost 8 bases, with 14 bases between them. CDR1 is MNHNS and CDR2 is SASEGT in the germline V gene. The CDR3 has 12 amino acids. CDR3 DNA sequence: TGTGCCAGCATCTCCCCCCTGGTGGGCTACACCTTC. Translated: CASISPLVGYTF.